This entry features one T cell receptor beta chain sequence. Authors' data handling: To classify distant metastasis in papillary thyroid cancer, a model was built from CDR3 differences across clinicopathological groups. TCRdb reassembled clones from the PCR reads with MiXCR. The V and J calls were determined by TCRdb, not by the authors. The table includes approximately 7,000 clones, 27% detected once. Nobody among the patients had been given any treatment before thyroid surgery. The record originates from a study of metastatic and nonmetastatic thyroid tumors. The germline V and J ends were trimmed by 0 bases and 9 bases, with 9 bases remaining between them. Germline CDR1 and CDR2: ENHRY and SYGVKD. This CDR3 has 12 residues.

What was sequenced was adjacent normal tissue. The V and J genes are TRBV10-3 and TRBJ2-7; D perhaps matches TRBD2 (6 bases). This TCR derives from a male donor with papillary thyroid cancer or a benign thyroid nodule (not recorded which). Some clones in this sample may be carry-over from other donors' samples. The CDR3, as DNA: TGTGCCATCAGTGAGTCGCGGGACGCGCAGTACTTC. It yields the protein CAISESRDAQYF.